This paragraph covers one TCR beta chain sequence. Study processing details: Amplification of reference gene primers was used by the study to estimate nucleated cell counts. Generated by immunoSEQ multiplex PCR, the TCRdb table keeps only in-frame clones and is missing some. V, J and clone size derive from that table, while D and trimming were established from the DNA sequence. The repertoire holds around 150,000 clones, with 65% to 90% as singletons. The length of the CDR3 is 16 residues. The V end was cut by 3 bases, the J end by 2 bases, with 13 bases between. CDR1 is MNHNS and CDR2 is SASEGT in the germline V gene. This entry belongs to a study of blood T cell repertoires in COVID-19. Study-wide background: Samples of COVID-19 (acute and convalescent) were obtained from the United States, Italy and Spain. In each case, the material was cDNA or gDNA derived from T cells, B-cell-depleted T cells, or PBMCs.

The sample comprised peripheral blood. The TCR comes from a man aged 60 to 75 with acute or convalescent COVID-19. V and J are TRBV6-1 and TRBJ1-4; D might be TRBD1 (6 bases). The CDR3: CASSDETGATNEKLFF. The CDR3 bases are TGTGCCAGCAGTGACGAGACAGGTGCTACTAATGAAAAACTGTTTTTT.